This TCR beta chain was identified in a study of T cells after yellow fever vaccination. TCRdb used MiXCR to reprocess the 5' RACE reads, holding one entry per CDR3 protein. The sample shows approximately 580,000 distinct CDR3 sequences, 17% of them seen only once. The receptor comes from a man between 18 and 29 years old who received the YFV17D yellow fever vaccine. Source: PBMCs, taken 5 days after the first yellow fever vaccination.

CDR3 loop: CASSLAGADHRDTQYF. In DNA form, the CDR3 reads TGTGCCAGCAGCTTAGCAGGGGCAGACCATAGGGATACGCAGTATTTT. The chain combines TRBV7-6 with TRBJ2-3, with D perhaps TRBD1 (5 bases). From germline, CDR1 is SGHVS and CDR2 FNYEAQ. The CDR3 has 16 amino acids. The germline V and J ends were trimmed by 0 bases and 6 bases, with 16 bases remaining between them.